This T cell receptor beta chain was recovered during a study of T-cell reconstitution after alpha-beta-depleted transplantation in children. General study results and limits: Reportedly, only several hundred clones from non-depleted graft cells drove alpha-beta T-cell counts at about two months. It was newly produced T cells that mostly accounted for T-cell counts and diversity one year after transplant.

This CDR3 region has 9 residues. Germline V CDR1 and CDR2: DFQATT, SNEGSKA (reference sequence). This clonotype was seen only once. Its antigen is still unknown. Being one base from a much bigger clone, this may be a read error. The TCRbeta library incorporated unique molecular identifiers. From the PCR reads, TCRdb called clonotypes with MiXCR, one entry per CDR3 protein. Among about 78,000 distinct CDR3 sequences, 13% to 15% were seen once, and the ten largest hold around a quarter. This specimen was PBMCs, mostly from graft donor cells, taken 180 days after TCRalphabeta/CD19-depleted stem cell transplant. The genes are TRBV20-1 and TRBJ2-3, with a possible D match to TRBD2 (5 bases). This sequence was found in a male patient between 2 and 10 years old who had a stem cell transplant for acute lymphoblastic leukemia, so the T cells may come from the graft donor. The CDR3 here is CNASDTQYF. The CDR3 DNA reads TGCAATGCTAGCGATACGCAGTATTTT.